Below, one T cell receptor beta chain is given with its context. Germline V gene lookup returns CDR1 MGHRA and CDR2 YSYEKL. There are 17 residues in the CDR3. Primed by a sample-barcoded 5' primer and a J-beta primer mix, a second PCR proceeded for about 7 to 11 cycles. MiXCR, run by TCRdb on the 5' RACE reads, gives a single entry per CDR3 protein. Of roughly 1.6 million distinct CDR3 sequences listed, approximately 32% were seen once; the top ten hold about 11%. The data were obtained in a study of blood T cells in healthy people across ages. The sample comprised blood. The chain employs TRBV4-1 and TRBJ2-5; tentatively, D is TRBD2 (6 bases). The assigned J gene may be wrong: the sequence end matches TRBJ2-7 better. The receptor's source is a woman under 40 in good health. The CDR3 DNA is TGCGCCAGCAGCCGAGACCTAAACCCTACGGGGGACTACGAGCAGTACTTC. It yields the protein CASSRDLNPTGDYEQYF.